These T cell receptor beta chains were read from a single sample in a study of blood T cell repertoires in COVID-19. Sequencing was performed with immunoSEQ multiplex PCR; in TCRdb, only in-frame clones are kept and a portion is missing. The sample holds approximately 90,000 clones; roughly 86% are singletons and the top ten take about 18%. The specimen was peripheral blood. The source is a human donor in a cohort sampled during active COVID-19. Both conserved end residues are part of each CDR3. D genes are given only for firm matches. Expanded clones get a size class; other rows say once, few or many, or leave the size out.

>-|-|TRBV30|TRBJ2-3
TGTGCCTGGAGTGGGGGCTGGGCAGGGCCAACAGATACGCAGTATTTT
CAWSGGWAGPTDTQYF
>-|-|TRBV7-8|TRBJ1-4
TGTGCCAGCAGCCCTAGGGCGGGCCCTGCAACTAATGAAAAACTGTTTTTT
CASSPRAGPATNEKLFF
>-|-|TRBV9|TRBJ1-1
TGTGCCAGCAGCGTCACAGAGAACACTGAAGCTTTCTTT
CASSVTENTEAFF
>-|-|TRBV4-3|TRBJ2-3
TGCGCCAGCAGCCAAGGCCCCCGGGATACGCAGTATTTT
CASSQGPRDTQYF
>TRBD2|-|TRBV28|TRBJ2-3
TGTGCCAGCCATGTTAGCGGGGCAGCCAGGGGCACAGATACGCAGTATTTT
CASHVSGAARGTDTQYF
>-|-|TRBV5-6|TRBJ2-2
TGTGCCAGCAGCCTCACAGGGAGAGGGGGCACCGGGGAGCTGTTTTTT
CASSLTGRGGTGELFF
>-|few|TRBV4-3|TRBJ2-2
TGCGCCAGCAGCCAAGGAGGCGCAGTGCCCGGGGAGCTGTTTTTT
CASSQGGAVPGELFF
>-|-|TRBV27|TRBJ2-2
TGTGCCAGCAGTTATCGCACCGGGGAGCTGTTTTTT
CASSYRTGELFF
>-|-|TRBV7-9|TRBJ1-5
TGTGCCAGCAGCTTAGGAAACTCCAATCAGCCCCAGCATTTT
CASSLGNSNQPQHF
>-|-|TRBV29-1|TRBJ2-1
TGCAGCGTTGAACCACCGGGGAATGAGCAGTTCTTC
CSVEPPGNEQFF
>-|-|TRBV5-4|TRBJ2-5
TGTGCCAGCAGCCCTGACAGATTTCAAGAGACCCAGTACTTC
CASSPDRFQETQYF
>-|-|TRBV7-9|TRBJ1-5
TGTGCCAGCAGCTTAGCGGGGGGTCAGCCCCAGCATTTT
CASSLAGGQPQHF
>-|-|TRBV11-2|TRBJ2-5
TGTGCCAGCAGCTTAGGGACTACCCAAGAGACCCAGTACTTC
CASSLGTTQETQYF
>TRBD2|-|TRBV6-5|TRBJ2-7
TGTGCCAGCAGGGCGGGGGGCTACGAGCAGTACTTC
CASRAGGYEQYF
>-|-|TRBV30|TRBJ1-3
TGTGCCTGGAGTCCAGCCAGGGCTGGAAACACCATATATTTT
CAWSPARAGNTIYF
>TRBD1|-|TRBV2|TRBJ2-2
TGTGCCAGCAGTACTTCCCGGGACAGGGGGCTAGACACCGGGGAGCTGTTTTTT
CASSTSRDRGLDTGELFF
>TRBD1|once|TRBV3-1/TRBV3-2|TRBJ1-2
TGTGCCAGCAGCGAATCAGGGGGCGTCTATGGCTACACCTTC
CASSESGGVYGYTF
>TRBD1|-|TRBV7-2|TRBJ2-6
TGTGCCAGCAGCTTAATGACAGGGGCGGGGGCCAACGTCCTGACTTTC
CASSLMTGAGANVLTF
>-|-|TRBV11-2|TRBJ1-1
TGTGCCAGCAGCTTAAGGGGTGGAGACACTGAAGCTTTCTTT
CASSLRGGDTEAFF
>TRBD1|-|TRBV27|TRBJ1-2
TGTGCCAGCACCGACAGGGGGGGACTTAACTATGGCTACACCTTC
CASTDRGGLNYGYTF
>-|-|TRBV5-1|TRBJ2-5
TGCGCCAGCAGCTTGGGGACTGGGTGGGAGACCCAGTACTTC
CASSLGTGWETQYF
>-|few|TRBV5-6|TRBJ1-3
TGTGCCAGCAGCTGGAGATCTGGAAACACCATATATTTT
CASSWRSGNTIYF
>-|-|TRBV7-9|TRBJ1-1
TGTGCCAGCAGCTCGACAGACACTGAAGCTTTCTTT
CASSSTDTEAFF
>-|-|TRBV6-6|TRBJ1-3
TGTGCCAGCAGACCACAGGGAAAGTCTGGAAACACCATATATTTT
CASRPQGKSGNTIYF
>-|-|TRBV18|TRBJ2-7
TGTGCCAGCTCAACCGAAGGGGGGGGAGCCTACGAGCAGTACTTC
CASSTEGGGAYEQYF
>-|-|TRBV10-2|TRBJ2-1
TGCGCCAGCAGTGAGTCGATAGGGGCGGGGTCCTACAATGAGCAGTTCTTC
CASSESIGAGSYNEQFF
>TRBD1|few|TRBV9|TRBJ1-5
TGTGCCAGCACCCCAACAGGGGGCGCGGGGCAGCCCCAGCATTTT
CASTPTGGAGQPQHF
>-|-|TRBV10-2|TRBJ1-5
TGCGCCAGCAGTGAGGGGACACTGAGCAATCAGCCCCAGCATTTT
CASSEGTLSNQPQHF
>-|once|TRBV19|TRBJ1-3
TGTGCCAGTAGTACAGGGGCCAGTGGAAACACCATATATTTT
CASSTGASGNTIYF
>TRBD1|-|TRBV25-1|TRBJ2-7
TGTGCCAGCAGTGGACTGACAGGGGCCTACGAGCAGTACTTC
CASSGLTGAYEQYF
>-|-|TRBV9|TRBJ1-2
TGTGCCAGCAGCCCCACCGCCGCACAGGGAGCTAACTATGGCTACACCTTC
CASSPTAAQGANYGYTF